This TCR beta chain emerged from a study of patients and donors after allogeneic stem cell transplantation. This CDR3 contains 17 residues. Germline V gives CDR1 SGHNT, CDR2 YENEEA. Trimming removed 4 bases from V and 0 bases from J, with 18 bases in between. Each CDR3 protein is one row after TCRdb ran MiXCR on the RT-PCR reads. This table has 200,000 to 250,000 distinct CDR3 sequences, 14% appearing once. The receptor was isolated from a human donor who was either an allogeneic HSCT recipient or a stem cell or donor lymphocyte infusion donor (not recorded which). It is not recorded whose cells these are; they may come from a transplant donor. The sample comprised blood, either unsorted or a sorted T cell fraction (not recorded which). The rearrangement uses TRBV11-3 and TRBJ1-1; tentative D call: TRBD1 (6 bases). CDR3 bases: TGTGCCAGCAGCTGGAGGGGGGGACTAACCATGAACACTGAAGCTTTCTTT. Its protein is CASSWRGGLTMNTEAFF. Based on the CDR3 plus reference TRBV11-3 and TRBJ1-1, the full variable domain is EAGVVQSPRYKIIEKKQPVAFWCNPISGHNTLYWYLQNLGQGPELLIRYENEEAVDDSQLPKDRFSAERLKGVDSTLKIQPAELGDSAVYLCASSWRGGLTMNTEAFFGQGTRLTVV.